This entry lists 26 T cell receptor beta chains sequenced from one sample in a study of brain metastases from non-small cell lung cancer. Sequencing used immunoSEQ multiplex PCR; TCRdb keeps in-frame clones, though not all of them. The sample shows about 1,400 clones, 75% to 90% of them seen only once. Source material: tumor-adjacent normal tissue. The receptors originated from a donor at least 40 years old with non-small cell lung cancer.

The chain links TRBV10-3 to TRBJ2-2; D unclear. The CDR3 runs 13 residues. V was shortened by 10 bases and J by 6 bases, with 15 bases between the two germline ends. Per the germline V gene, CDR1 is ENHRY and CDR2 is SYGVKD. CDR3 sequence (DNA): TGTGCCACTACGGCCGATCCCTCCGGGGAGCTGTTTTTT. Its protein product is CATTADPSGELFF.

The J gene is TRBJ2-1, the V gene TRBV24-1; D possibly corresponds to TRBD2 (7 bases). CDR3 length: 19 amino acids. V shed 1 base and J shed 8 bases, with 26 bases lying between them. Germline V gene data show CDR1 as KGHDR and CDR2 as SFDVKD. CDR3 sequence (DNA): TGTGCCACCAGTGATTTTGGGGGCAAAAAGCGGGATAGTGGCCATGAGCAGTTCTTC. This sequence encodes CATSDFGGKKRDSGHEQFF.

The V call is TRBV6-5, the J call TRBJ2-7; 10 bases align to TRBD2. The J segment lost 6 bases and the V segment lost 8 bases, leaving 7 bases of the junction unmatched. The CDR3 consists of 13 residues. CDR1 MNHEY and CDR2 SVGAGI come from the germline V gene. The CDR3 DNA is TGTGCCAGCGGGTCTAGCGGGAGAGGCGAGCAGTACTTC. Protein product: CASGSSGRGEQYF.

The J gene is TRBJ1-1, the V gene TRBV2; possible D gene TRBD1, 5 bases. Deletions cut 4 bases from V and 1 base from J, with 10 bases between. In germline, CDR1 is SNHLY, CDR2 FYNNEI. The length of the CDR3 is 14 residues. The CDR3 region is CASSAWGENTEAFF. The CDR3 DNA reads as TGTGCCAGCAGTGCCTGGGGGGAGAACACTGAAGCTTTCTTT. The whole variable domain, filled in from reference TRBV2 and TRBJ1-1, reads EPEVTQTPSHQVTQMGQEVILRCVPISNHLYFYWYRQILGQKVEFLVSFYNNEISEKSEIFDDQFSVERPDGSNFTLKIRSTKLEDSAMYFCASSAWGENTEAFFGQGTRLTVV.

The chain couples TRBV6-5 to TRBJ2-2, with D maybe TRBD2 (6 bases). The CDR3 has 15 residues. CDR1 is MNHEY and CDR2 is SVGAGI in the germline V gene. Trimming shortened V by 3 bases and J by 4 bases, and 12 bases separated the two germline ends. CDR3 sequence reads: CASSYGTAGTGELFF. CDR3 coding DNA: TGTGCCAGCAGTTATGGTACAGCGGGCACCGGGGAGCTGTTTTTT.

The chain joins TRBV2 to TRBJ1-3, with 7 bases lining up with TRBD1. This CDR3 is built from 15 residues. V shed 3 bases and J 4 bases; nucleotides not matched to a gene: 6. CDR1 is SNHLY and CDR2 is FYNNEI in the germline V gene. The CDR3 DNA reads as TGTGCCAGCAGTGAGATGTGGACAGGCGGAAACACCATATATTTT. It specifies CASSEMWTGGNTIYF. The entire variable domain, with the rest obtained from reference TRBV2 and TRBJ1-3, is as follows: EPEVTQTPSHQVTQMGQEVILRCVPISNHLYFYWYRQILGQKVEFLVSFYNNEISEKSEIFDDQFSVERPDGSNFTLKIRSTKLEDSAMYFCASSEMWTGGNTIYFGEGSWLTVV.

V and J are TRBV18 and TRBJ2-7; TRBD2 agrees at 9 bases. This CDR3 region has 16 residues. V shed 4 bases, J shed 0 bases, and the junction held 7 bases outside the gene matches. Germline-derived CDR1 and CDR2 are KGHSH and LQKENI. The CDR3 protein is CASSLGTSRISYEQYF. DNA for the CDR3: TGTGCCAGCTCACTAGGGACTAGCAGAATCTCCTACGAGCAGTACTTC. Full variable domain (outside the CDR3, taken from reference TRBV18 and TRBJ2-7): NAGVMQNPRHLVRRRGQEARLRCSPMKGHSHVYWYRQLPEEGLKFMVYLQKENIIDESGMPKERFSAEFPKEGPSILRIQQVVRGDSAAYFCASSLGTSRISYEQYFGPGTRLTVT.

This clone has a handful of counts. The chain carries TRBV7-9 and TRBJ2-1, with no clear D. V was pared by 2 bases and J by 5 bases, with 7 bases between. Germline V lookup: CDR1 SEHNR, CDR2 FQNEAQ (reference sequence). The CDR3 length is 13 residues. The CDR3 nucleotides are TGTGCCAGCAGCTTACCCTCACACAATGAGCAGTTCTTC. Its translation: CASSLPSHNEQFF.

This chain joins TRBV19 and TRBJ2-5, with TRBD2 identical over 11 bases. V dropped 6 bases and J dropped 4; count of bases not matched to a gene: 13. The CDR3 covers 17 residues. Germline assignment: CDR1 LNHDA and CDR2 SQIVND (reference sequence). CDR3 coding DNA: TGTGCCAGTAGCCGGGGACTAGCGGCCTTAACAGGAGAGACCCAGTACTTC. It codes for CASSRGLAALTGETQYF. Full variable domain (outside the CDR3, taken from reference TRBV19 and TRBJ2-5): DGGITQSPKYLFRKEGQNVTLSCEQNLNHDAMYWYRQDPGQGLRLIYYSQIVNDFQKGDIAEGYSVSREKKESFPLTVTSAQKNPTAFYLCASSRGLAALTGETQYFGPGTRLLVL.

This clone was seen a few times. The gene calls are TRBV7-3 and TRBJ1-6; 12 positions match TRBD1. CDR3 length equals 19 residues. V shed 6 bases and J 2 bases; nucleotides not matched to a gene: 11. Germline V gives CDR1 SGHTA, CDR2 FQGTGA. Here the CDR3 DNA reads TGTGCCAGCAGACCTCCGGGACAGGGGGCTGGAACCTATAATTCACCCCTCCACTTT. As protein: CASRPPGQGAGTYNSPLHF.

This chain connects TRBV6-1 to TRBJ2-1; 10 bases align to TRBD2. The CDR3 has 15 residues. Germline V CDR1 and CDR2: MNHNS, SASEGT. The J segment lost 9 bases and the V segment lost 3 bases, leaving 8 bases of the junction unmatched. CDR3 sequence: CASSDLAGEVGEQFF. For the CDR3, the DNA is TGTGCCAGCAGTGATCTAGCGGGAGAAGTTGGTGAGCAGTTCTTC.

The chain is built from TRBV7-9 and TRBJ2-3; 8 positions match TRBD1. Germline CDR1 SEHNR, CDR2 FQNEAQ (reference sequence). V was clipped by 5 bases and J by 2 bases; unmatched bases: 9. The length of the CDR3 is 16 residues. The chain's CDR3 is CASSHHRQGPTDTQYF. CDR3 bases: TGTGCCAGCAGCCACCATCGACAGGGGCCCACAGATACGCAGTATTTT. The whole variable domain, filled in from reference TRBV7-9 and TRBJ2-3, reads DTGVSQNPRHKITKRGQNVTFRCDPISEHNRLYWYRQTLGQGPEFLTYFQNEAQLEKSRLLSDRFSAERPKGSFSTLEIQRTEQGDSAMYLCASSHHRQGPTDTQYFGPGTRLTVL.

This clone was seen a single time. The same CDR3 can be traced to other DNA sequences in this sample. The V and J genes are TRBV9 and TRBJ1-1; D gene unclear. V was shortened by 0 bases and J by 1 base, with 10 bases between the two germline ends. The CDR3 covers 15 residues. Germline loops: CDR1 SGDLS, CDR2 YYNGEE. Here the CDR3 DNA reads TGTGCCAGCAGCGTAGGAAGTCTGGGGAACACTGAAGCTTTCTTT. Translated, it gives CASSVGSLGNTEAFF. Complete variable domain (other parts from reference TRBV9 and TRBJ1-1): DSGVTQTPKHLITATGQRVTLRCSPRSGDLSVYWYQQSLDQGLQFLIQYYNGEERAKGNILERFSAQQFPDLHSELNLSSLELGDSALYFCASSVGSLGNTEAFFGQGTRLTVV.

This chain connects TRBV19 to TRBJ2-5; D might be TRBD1 (6 bases). Germline V gene data show CDR1 as LNHDA and CDR2 as SQIVND (reference sequence). V was shortened by 10 bases and J by 5 bases, with 23 bases between the two germline ends. The CDR3 has 15 residues. DNA of the CDR3: TGTGCCAATAGCCCGGACTCCCTAAGGGGGGAGACCCAGTACTTC. It codes for CANSPDSLRGETQYF. Drawing the rest from reference TRBV19 and TRBJ2-5, the complete variable domain is DGGITQSPKYLFRKEGQNVTLSCEQNLNHDAMYWYRQDPGQGLRLIYYSQIVNDFQKGDIAEGYSVSREKKESFPLTVTSAQKNPTAFYLCANSPDSLRGETQYFGPGTRLLVL.

This rearrangement joins TRBV23-1 to TRBJ2-7; a possible D gene is TRBD2 (5 bases). TRBV23-1 belongs to the ORF category, with a function that is uncertain. The CDR3 sequence is 18 residues long. V lost 1 base and J lost 1, with 20 bases in between. The CDR3 coding sequence is TGCGCCAGCAGTCAATTGGAGGCTATCGTTGGTTTTTCCTACGAGCAGTACTTC. It encodes CASSQLEAIVGFSYEQYF.

The rearrangement links TRBV5-1 to TRBJ2-2; 11 nucleotides align to TRBD2. CDR1 SGHRS and CDR2 YFSETQ come from the germline V gene. There are 16 residues in the CDR3. The ends lost 1 base at V and 7 bases at J; junction bases unmatched: 6. CDR3: CASSLLTSGSGGELFF. The CDR3 DNA reads TGCGCCAGCAGCTTGCTCACTAGCGGGAGCGGCGGGGAGCTGTTTTTT.

This chain links TRBV5-4 with TRBJ2-7; no firm D call. Per the germline V gene, CDR1 is SGHNT and CDR2 is YYREEE (reference sequence). With 2 bases removed from V and 0 bases from J, the gap between germline ends came to 6 bases. The CDR3 sequence is 13 residues long. The CDR3 spells CASSFQPSYEQYF. CDR3 in DNA: TGTGCCAGCAGCTTTCAGCCCTCCTACGAGCAGTACTTC.

This clone appeared once. The chain joins TRBV2 to TRBJ1-5; tentatively, D is TRBD1 (5 bases). This CDR3 has 12 amino acids. V lost 1 base and J 9 bases, leaving 7 bases between the germline ends. Per the germline V gene, CDR1 is SNHLY and CDR2 is FYNNEI. The CDR3 coding sequence is TGTGCCAGCAGTGAAGGACAGCGGCCCCAGCATTTT. It translates to CASSEGQRPQHF.

This chain links TRBV9 with TRBJ2-5; TRBD1 or TRBD2 may be the D gene (6 bases each). Trimming left V 0 bases short and J 2 bases short, with 14 bases between. Germline CDR1 is SGDLS and CDR2 is YYNGEE. This CDR3 comprises 16 residues. The CDR3 reads CASSVDGGGAQETQYF. For the CDR3, the DNA is TGTGCCAGCAGCGTAGATGGAGGGGGTGCTCAAGAGACCCAGTACTTC.

DNA for the CDR3: TGTGCCAGCAGCTTGGACAGGGGGAGGGAAGATACGCAGTATTTT. It is translated as CASSLDRGREDTQYF. V and J are TRBV5-6 and TRBJ2-3, with a possible D match to TRBD1 (8 bases). Per germline, CDR1 SGHDT and CDR2 YYEEEE. V shed 0 bases and J shed 5 bases, with 13 bases lying between them. This CDR3 has 15 residues.

The V and J genes are TRBV7-2 and TRBJ2-2; 8 positions agree with TRBD2. V gave up 7 bases and J gave up 5 bases; unmatched junction bases: 9. The length of the CDR3 is 15 residues. Germline V gene data show CDR1 as SGHTA and CDR2 as FQGNSA. The CDR3 sequence is CASNRGGGFTGELFF. DNA of the CDR3: TGTGCCAGCAACCGGGGGGGCGGATTTACCGGGGAGCTGTTTTTT.

This clone was counted between two and nine times. The genes are TRBV7-2 and TRBJ2-3; 9 bases are shared with TRBD2. The CDR3 sequence is 16 residues long. CDR1 and CDR2 (germline): SGHTA, FQGNSA. Trimming took 2 bases from V and 3 from J; bases not matched to a gene: 6. The CDR3 sequence: CASSLRSGRNTDTQYF. DNA for the CDR3: TGTGCCAGCAGCTTAAGAAGCGGGAGGAATACAGATACGCAGTATTTT.

The chain couples TRBV4-2 to TRBJ2-3; 9 bases are shared with TRBD2. The CDR3 totals 18 residues. The germline gives CDR1 LGHNA, CDR2 YNFKEQ. With 0 bases clipped from V and 2 bases from J, the junction kept 9 bases outside the gene matches. In DNA, the CDR3 is TGTGCCAGCAGCCAAGATCTTAAGCGGGAGGCTTTCACAGATACGCAGTATTTT. Protein: CASSQDLKREAFTDTQYF.

The chain employs TRBV27 and TRBJ1-2; no firm D call. The germline V and J ends were trimmed by 6 bases and 4 bases, with 15 bases remaining between them. Germline V gene sequence: CDR1 MNHEY, CDR2 SMNVEV (reference sequence). The CDR3 runs to 14 residues. CDR3 sequence: CASSRDGVSYGYTF. The CDR3 DNA reads as TGTGCCAGCAGCCGTGACGGTGTTAGCTATGGCTACACCTTC.

This chain links TRBV13 with TRBJ2-3, with 9 bases aligning to TRBD2. Per the germline V gene, CDR1 is PRHDT and CDR2 is FYEKMQ (reference sequence). Trimming took 5 bases from V and 2 from J; bases not matched to a gene: 5. There are 15 residues in the CDR3. CDR3 DNA sequence: TGTGCCAGCAGCACGACTAGCGGATACACAGATACGCAGTATTTT. This translates into CASSTTSGYTDTQYF.

The CDR3 region is CASTPPGGKVSGELFF. As DNA, the CDR3 is TGTGCCAGCACCCCCCCGGGGGGGAAAGTGTCCGGGGAGCTGTTTTTT. The V gene is TRBV7-9, the J gene TRBJ2-2, with 8 bases lining up with TRBD2. Germline-derived CDR1 and CDR2 are SEHNR and FQNEAQ (reference sequence). Unmatched junction bases numbered 13, after V lost 7 bases and J lost 6 bases. This CDR3 comprises 16 residues.